This T cell receptor (beta chain) was captured in a study of T cells in localized non-small cell lung cancer. This CDR3 has 17 residues. From germline, CDR1 is MNHGY and CDR2 SAAAGT. The V gene lost 2 bases and the J gene lost 0 bases, with 14 bases spanning the gap. Profiling relied on immunoSEQ multiplex PCR, and the TCRdb table lists in-frame clones only, not all of them. The data show approximately 1,500 clones, with approximately 25% seen just once and about 12% held by the top ten. Study conclusions and caveats: Researchers found a median around 50 of the top 100 tumor clones in adjacent lung. Since sequencing was restricted to only one region of the tumor, intratumor heterogeneity remains a possibility. Maximal T cell clonality occurred in uninvolved adjacent lung, with tumor ranking below it.

About this clone: Its specificity is not known.

This receptor was obtained from a male donor aged 60 or over with stage I squamous cell lung carcinoma. The V call is TRBV6-8, the J call TRBJ1-5, with a weak D call TRBD1 (5 bases). The specimen comprised lung tumor tissue, sampled before any cancer treatment. The CDR3 spells CASSYKGSGYSNQPQHF. CDR3 DNA: TGTGCCAGCAGTTACAAGGGGTCAGGCTATAGCAATCAGCCCCAGCATTTT.